These 21 T cell receptor beta chains share one sample of origin, sequenced in a study of blood T cell repertoires in COVID-19. Profiled with immunoSEQ multiplex PCR; TCRdb holds only in-frame clones, not every one. Of 180,000 or so clones listed, 86% are singletons. Sequenced: peripheral blood. The receptors originated from a man in his late teens or twenties with acute or convalescent COVID-19.

The chain's CDR3 is CASSPSLQQETQYF. The CDR3 DNA is TGTGCCAGCTCACCTAGCTTGCAGCAAGAGACCCAGTACTTC. V gene TRBV18 combines with J gene TRBJ2-5; D is unclear. Trimming stripped 3 bases from V and 2 bases from J, with 10 bases between. This CDR3 is 14 amino acids long. Germline CDR1 and CDR2: KGHSH and LQKENI.

This chain connects TRBV28 to TRBJ2-1, with 14 bases that match TRBD2. The CDR3 loop spans 16 amino acids. Germline loops: CDR1 MDHEN, CDR2 SYDVKM. The ends lost 6 bases at V and 7 bases at J; junction bases unmatched: 8. This chain's CDR3 is CASRRLAGGRWNEQFF. The CDR3 bases are TGTGCCAGCAGAAGACTAGCGGGGGGGCGGTGGAATGAGCAGTTCTTC.

This rearrangement joins TRBV29-1 to TRBJ1-2, with 12 bases matching TRBD1. Germline V gene sequence: CDR1 SQVTM, CDR2 ANQGSEA. J gave up 8 bases and V 6 bases, and 7 bases lay outside the gene matches. The CDR3 covers 13 residues. The CDR3 reads CSVSGQGARGYTF. As DNA, the CDR3 is TGCAGCGTATCGGGACAGGGGGCGCGAGGCTACACCTTC.

The V and J genes are TRBV2 and TRBJ2-3; 9 bases match TRBD2. The CDR3 runs to 14 residues. After removal of 4 bases from V and 4 bases from J, the junction contained 3 bases not matched to a gene. In germline, CDR1 is SNHLY, CDR2 FYNNEI. The CDR3 region has the DNA TGTGCCAGCAGTGTTAGCGGGGGTTCAGATACGCAGTATTTT. It yields the protein CASSVSGGSDTQYF.

DNA of the CDR3: TGTGCCAGCAGCGCGAGTAGCGGGGGCGGCACAGATACGCAGTATTTT. Residues: CASSASSGGGTDTQYF. The chain joins TRBV5-6 to TRBJ2-3; TRBD2 matches at 9 bases. The CDR3 sequence is 16 residues long. V lost 4 bases to trimming and J lost 1 base; unmatched junction nucleotides: 7. Germline CDR1 and CDR2: SGHDT and YYEEEE.

The chain is built from TRBV5-1 and TRBJ1-5, with no clear D. CDR3 length equals 15 residues. Germline V lookup: CDR1 SGHRS, CDR2 YFSETQ. Trimming shortened V by 0 bases and J by 3 bases, and 10 bases separated the two germline ends. CDR3 DNA: TGCGCCAGCAGCTTGGCGCCAGGTAACAATCAGCCCCAGCATTTT. Translation gives CASSLAPGNNQPQHF.

The chain employs TRBV7-8 and TRBJ1-2; weak D call: TRBD1 (6 bases). V was clipped by 0 bases and J by 2 bases, with 10 bases between them. The CDR3 spans 15 residues. Germline V gene lookup returns CDR1 SGHVS and CDR2 FQNEAQ. CDR3 DNA sequence: TGTGCCAGCAGCTTAGCGAGGCAGGGGAACTATGGCTACACCTTC. It translates to CASSLARQGNYGYTF.

The table lists this clone with a count of one. The chain uses TRBV5-8 and TRBJ1-5; 8 bases are a match to TRBD1. Germline V gene data show CDR1 as SGHTS and CDR2 as YDEGEE. CDR3 size: 16 residues. The V segment lost 6 bases and the J segment 4 bases; nucleotides outside the gene matches: 12. For the CDR3, the DNA is TGTGCCAGCACTCGGGGGTCAGGGGGCTCAAATCAGCCCCAGCATTTT. It specifies CASTRGSGGSNQPQHF.

This clone was detected a few times. The rearrangement joins TRBV29-1 to TRBJ1-3; 8 bases map to TRBD1. Trimming took 1 base from V and 5 from J; bases not matched to a gene: 1. From germline, CDR1 is SQVTM and CDR2 ANQGSEA. This CDR3 comprises 13 residues. CDR3 sequence reads: CSVEGQGRNTIYF. For the CDR3, the DNA is TGCAGCGTTGAAGGACAGGGGAGAAACACCATATATTTT.

This chain links TRBV30 with TRBJ1-5, with TRBD1 identical over 8 bases. The CDR3 is 13 residues long. Germline assignment: CDR1 GTSNPN and CDR2 SVGIG (reference sequence). The V segment lost 5 bases and the J segment 6 bases; nucleotides outside the gene matches: 6. The CDR3 DNA is TGTGCCTGGGCGACAGGGGAGACTCAGCCCCAGCATTTT. Encoded protein: CAWATGETQPQHF.

This clone has just one count. The genes are TRBV5-4 and TRBJ1-2; 10 bases line up with TRBD1. CDR1 and CDR2 from the germline V gene are SGHNT and YYREEE (reference sequence). This CDR3 is 17 amino acids long. V lost 0 bases and J lost 7; bases outside the gene matches: 12. CDR3 sequence: CASSLDSRDRGSGGYTF. The CDR3 coding sequence is TGTGCCAGCAGCTTGGACTCACGGGACAGGGGTTCGGGTGGCTACACCTTC.

CDR3 in DNA: TGTGCCAGCAGCCCTTACATGAACACTGAAGCTTTCTTT. It codes for CASSPYMNTEAFF. The chain has TRBV7-8 and TRBJ1-1, with unresolved D. The CDR3 consists of 13 residues. The V end lost 5 bases, the J end lost 0 bases, and 7 bases lay between the germline ends. In germline, CDR1 is SGHVS, CDR2 FQNEAQ.

This clone was counted a single time. V is TRBV4-1 and J is TRBJ2-1; 12 bases line up with TRBD1. The germline V gene encodes CDR1 MGHRA and CDR2 YSYEKL. The V and J ends lost 1 base and 8 bases, in that order; junction bases with no gene match: 15. CDR3 length equals 19 residues. The CDR3 region has the DNA TGCGCCAGCAGCCAAGTTCTGCGGGTGGGGACAGGGGGCTTCGATGAGCAGTTCTTC. Protein sequence: CASSQVLRVGTGGFDEQFF.

The V gene is TRBV18, the J gene TRBJ1-3, with a weak D call TRBD1 (6 bases). The CDR3 extends over 16 amino acids. The V gene's germline CDR1 is KGHSH and CDR2 LQKENI. Trimming took off 3 bases at V and 4 bases at J, with 16 bases between the two ends. In nucleotides, the CDR3 is TGTGCCAGCTCACCCGGGACACCTTTCTTCGGAAACACCATATATTTT. Amino acid sequence: CASSPGTPFFGNTIYF.

The chain links TRBV4-2 to TRBJ2-7; possible D gene TRBD2, 5 bases. V was shortened by 0 bases and J by 0 bases, with 9 bases between the two germline ends. The CDR3 is 15 amino acids. The V gene's germline CDR1 is LGHNA and CDR2 YNFKEQ. CDR3: CASSQDNSVSYEQYF. CDR3 coding DNA: TGTGCCAGCAGCCAAGATAATAGCGTCTCCTACGAGCAGTACTTC.

The chain combines TRBV2 with TRBJ1-5, with TRBD1 identical over 10 bases. Germline V CDR1 and CDR2: SNHLY, FYNNEI. Trimming cost V 8 bases and J 7 bases; bases outside gene matches: 8. The CDR3 runs 14 residues. The CDR3 is CASGGQGRNQPQHF. The CDR3 bases are TGTGCCAGCGGGGGACAGGGGAGAAACCAGCCCCAGCATTTT.

The rearrangement uses TRBV28 and TRBJ1-2; 9 bases align to TRBD1. This CDR3 has 17 amino acids. Germline lookup yields CDR1 MDHEN and CDR2 SYDVKM. V lost 4 bases and J lost 1; bases outside the gene matches: 10. CDR3 coding DNA: TGTGCCAGCAGTTCCCACGGGACAGGGCCACTTAACTATGGCTACACCTTC. This gives the protein CASSSHGTGPLNYGYTF.

The table lists this clone with a few counts. The rearrangement joins TRBV12-5 to TRBJ1-1; D may be TRBD1 (6 bases). CDR1 and CDR2 from the germline V gene are LGHNT and FRNRAP. V lost 0 bases and J 0 bases, leaving 11 bases between the germline ends. The CDR3 sequence is 16 residues long. The CDR3 nucleotides read TGTGCTAGTGGTTTGGTATTCGGGGACATGAACACTGAAGCTTTCTTT. This sequence encodes CASGLVFGDMNTEAFF.

This clone showed up just a few times. The V call is TRBV7-2, the J call TRBJ2-3; 9 bases are shared with TRBD2. V lost 2 bases, J lost 8 bases, and 11 bases stayed unmatched. The CDR3 loop spans 16 amino acids. Germline V lookup: CDR1 SGHTA, CDR2 FQGNSA. The DNA for the CDR3 is TGTGCCAGCAGCTTACTAGCGGGGACTACTCCTGTTACGCAGTATTTT. Encoded protein: CASSLLAGTTPVTQYF.

For the CDR3, the DNA is TGTGCCACCAGTGATTTTGGGGGACTAGCGGGGGAGTACACAGATACGCAGTATTTT. The encoded protein is CATSDFGGLAGEYTDTQYF. This chain uses TRBV24-1 with TRBJ2-3, with 14 bases lining up with TRBD2. This CDR3 contains 19 residues. Losses at the gene ends were 1 base for V and 2 bases for J; bases not matched to a gene: 7. The germline V gene encodes CDR1 KGHDR and CDR2 SFDVKD.

This clone was seen just once. J is TRBJ1-5 and V is TRBV5-1; D call uncertain. The CDR3 runs 13 residues. V gave up 0 bases and J gave up 4 bases, with 5 bases separating them. Germline V gene lookup returns CDR1 SGHRS and CDR2 YFSETQ. The CDR3 region is CASSLGENQPQHF. DNA for the CDR3: TGCGCCAGCAGCTTGGGGGAGAATCAGCCCCAGCATTTT.